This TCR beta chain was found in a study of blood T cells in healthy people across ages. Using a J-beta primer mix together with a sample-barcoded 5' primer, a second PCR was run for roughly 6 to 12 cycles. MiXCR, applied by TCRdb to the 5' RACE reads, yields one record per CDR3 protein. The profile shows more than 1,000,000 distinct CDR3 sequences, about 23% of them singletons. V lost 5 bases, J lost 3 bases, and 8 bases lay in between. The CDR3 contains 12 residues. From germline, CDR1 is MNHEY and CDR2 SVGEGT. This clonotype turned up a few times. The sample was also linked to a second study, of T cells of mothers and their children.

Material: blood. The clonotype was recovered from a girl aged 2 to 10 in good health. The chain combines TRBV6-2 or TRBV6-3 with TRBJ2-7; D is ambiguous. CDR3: CASSNQGYEQYF. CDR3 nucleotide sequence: TGTGCCAGCAGTAACCAAGGCTACGAGCAGTACTTC.